The T cell receptor (beta chain) described here comes from a study of cytomegalovirus exposure and HLA in healthy donors. Study summary: Earlier work reported 100 million or so unique TCR beta sequences from 180 million or so T cells.

Per germline, CDR1 LGHNA and CDR2 YSLEER. The CDR3 has 16 amino acids. V was trimmed by 0 bases and J by 2 bases, leaving 12 bases between them. The PCR made use of 60 Vbeta and 13 Jbeta primers. Profiling relied on immunoSEQ multiplex PCR, and the TCRdb table lists in-frame clones only, not all of them. The sample records 90,000 to 110,000 clones, roughly 67% being singletons. Sample: PBMCs. The receptor was isolated from a man in his forties or fifties in good health and CMV-seronegative. V gene TRBV4-3 combines with J gene TRBJ2-3; no reliable D call. The CDR3 here is CASSQEPNANTDTQYF. The CDR3 region has the DNA TGCGCCAGCAGCCAAGAACCTAACGCCAACACAGATACGCAGTATTTT.